The present T cell receptor beta chain was sequenced within a study of CD8 T cells in ankylosing spondylitis (dated by TCRdb to about 2017). In the study overall: T cell receptor beta repertoires were profiled in healthy donors and ankylosing spondylitis patients so that disease-linked TCR variants could be found. In total, the full study cohort was made up of roughly 110 healthy donors and about two dozen ankylosing spondylitis patients. Peripheral blood was sampled, and synovial fluid was additionally collected from ankylosing spondylitis patients. Study-level results and caveats: The disease-linked clones showed a CD8+ phenotype and occurred at relatively low frequencies in peripheral blood. A TCR beta motif of several highly homologous amino acid variants appeared characteristic of blood from ankylosing spondylitis patients. Some TCR beta motif variants had previously been reported in synovial fluid and blood of reactive arthritis patients, which suggested common disease-initiation mechanisms. The disease-linked clones were reported to be significantly enriched in matched synovial fluid samples from ankylosing spondylitis patients.

The sample holds many counts of this clonotype. Its antigen is unknown. No much larger clone exists at a distance of one base, and base qualities are not known. CDR1 is given as MDHEN and CDR2 as SYDVKM, both from the germline V gene. From the cysteine up to the phenylalanine, the CDR3 has a length of 17 residues. Only the CDR3 part of the read is kept: 51 bases, read in frame from the first base. The junction shows trimming of 6 bases on V and 4 bases on J, plus 21 bases between the germline ends. The sequencer listed for this sample is Illumina HiSeq 2500. Quantitative 5'-RACE with molecular barcodes was the method used to prepare the TCR beta libraries. On the study's bioinformatics: A new computational method, built on a probabilistic model of VDJ rearrangement, was used to identify disease-linked TCR variants. TCRdb reprocessing: public reads trimmed at Q25 with fastp, clones called with MiXCR, in-frame beta chains kept. CDR3 protein duplicates are merged, each entry listing the most common genes and DNA. None of the V and J calls come from the authors' own analysis; TCRdb made them. This sample lists about 230,000 distinct CDR3 sequences; 7% to 10% were detected once. Jointly, the top ten make up about 5% of the sample.

The chain uses TRBV28 and TRBJ2-2, with a tentative D gene TRBD2 over 5 matching bases. Material: blood, either unsorted or a sorted T cell fraction (not recorded which). This clonotype originated in a female donor with ankylosing spondylitis or in good health (not recorded which). CDR3 sequence: CASSFLKGGASTGELFF. The DNA sequence is as follows: TGTGCCAGCAGCTTTCTCAAAGGAGGTGCAAGCACCGGGGAGCTGTTTTTT.